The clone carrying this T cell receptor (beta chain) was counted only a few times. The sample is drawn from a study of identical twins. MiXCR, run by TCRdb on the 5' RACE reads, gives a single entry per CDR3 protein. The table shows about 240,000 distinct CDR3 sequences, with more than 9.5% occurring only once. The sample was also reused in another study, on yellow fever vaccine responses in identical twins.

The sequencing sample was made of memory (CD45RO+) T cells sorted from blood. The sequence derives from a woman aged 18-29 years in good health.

CDR3 bases: TGTGCCAGCAGTCCCCGACTCTACTCAGGCAATGAGCAGTTCTTC. This codes for CASSPRLYSGNEQFF. The chain has TRBV12-3 or TRBV12-4 and TRBJ2-1; no reliable D call. V was clipped by 5 bases and J by 6 bases, with 17 bases between them. The CDR3 spans 15 residues.